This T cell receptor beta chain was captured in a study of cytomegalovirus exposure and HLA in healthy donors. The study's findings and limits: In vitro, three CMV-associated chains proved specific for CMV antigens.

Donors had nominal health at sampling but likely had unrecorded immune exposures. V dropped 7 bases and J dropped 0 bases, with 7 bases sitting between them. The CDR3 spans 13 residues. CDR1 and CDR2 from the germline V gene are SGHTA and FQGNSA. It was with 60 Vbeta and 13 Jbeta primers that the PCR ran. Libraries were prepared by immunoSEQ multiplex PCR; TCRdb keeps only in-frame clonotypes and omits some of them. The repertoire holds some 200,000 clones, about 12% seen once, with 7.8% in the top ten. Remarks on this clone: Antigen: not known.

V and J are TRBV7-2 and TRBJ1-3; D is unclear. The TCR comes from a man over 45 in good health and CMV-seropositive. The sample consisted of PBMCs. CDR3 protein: CASTPSSGNTIYF. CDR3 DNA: TGTGCCAGCACCCCCAGCTCTGGAAACACCATATATTTT.